The entry below gives a single T cell receptor (beta chain) sequence along with its context. This sample was taken from a study of blood T cell repertoires in COVID-19. The wider study: The United States, Italy and Spain were the sources of the acute and convalescent COVID-19 samples. Sources were T cells, B-cell-depleted T cells, or PBMCs; the material itself was cDNA or gDNA.

There are 14 residues in the CDR3. Per the germline V gene, CDR1 is MNHEY and CDR2 is SMNVEV (reference sequence). Losses at the gene ends were 5 bases for V and 3 bases for J; bases not matched to a gene: 3. Under the authors' procedure: Nucleated cell number was recorded as an estimate derived from reference gene primer amplification. Data came from immunoSEQ multiplex PCR; TCRdb stores just in-frame clones and leaves some out. V and J calls and clone size follow that table, whereas D and trimming were derived from the DNA. The table has about 120,000 clones, roughly 81% seen once. The sample taken for sequencing was peripheral blood. This chain joins TRBV27 and TRBJ2-7, with TRBD1 matching 11 bases. The clonotype comes from a human donor in a cohort sampled during active COVID-19. CDR3 sequence: CASSLGQGGYEQYF. The CDR3 DNA follows: TGTGCCAGCAGTCTGGGACAGGGGGGCTACGAGCAGTACTTC.